Given below is one TCR beta chain in context. The sample belongs to a study of blood T cell repertoires in COVID-19. V lost 7 bases and J 1 base, leaving 10 bases between the germline ends. CDR1 is SGHTA and CDR2 is FQGTGA in the germline V gene. The length of the CDR3 is 14 residues. Only in-frame clones appear in the TCRdb table, and some are missing; sequencing was by immunoSEQ multiplex PCR. The table lists roughly 200,000 clones, around 90% of them singletons. Sequencing was carried out using peripheral blood. This TCR derives from a man aged 45-65 years with acute or convalescent COVID-19. The chain recombines TRBV7-3 with TRBJ2-2; D possibly corresponds to TRBD2 (6 bases). The CDR3 here is CASKARENTGELFF. The CDR3 DNA follows: TGTGCCAGCAAGGCGCGGGAGAACACCGGGGAGCTGTTTTTT.